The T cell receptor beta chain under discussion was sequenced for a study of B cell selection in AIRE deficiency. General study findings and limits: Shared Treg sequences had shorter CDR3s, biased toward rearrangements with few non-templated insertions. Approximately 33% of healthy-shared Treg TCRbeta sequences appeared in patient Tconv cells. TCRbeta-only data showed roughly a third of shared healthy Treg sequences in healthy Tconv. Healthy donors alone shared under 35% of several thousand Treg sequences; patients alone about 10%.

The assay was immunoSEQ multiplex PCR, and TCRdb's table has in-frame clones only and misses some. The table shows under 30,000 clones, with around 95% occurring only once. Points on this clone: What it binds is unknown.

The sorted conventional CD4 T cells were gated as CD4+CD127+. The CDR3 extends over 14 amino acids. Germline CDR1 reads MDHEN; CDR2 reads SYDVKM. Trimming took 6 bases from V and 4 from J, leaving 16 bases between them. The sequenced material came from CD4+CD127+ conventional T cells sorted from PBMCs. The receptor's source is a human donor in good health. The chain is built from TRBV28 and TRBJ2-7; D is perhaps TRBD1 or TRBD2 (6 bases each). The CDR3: CASREGGATYEQYF. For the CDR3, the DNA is TGTGCCAGCAGGGAGGGGGGAGCCACTTACGAGCAGTACTTC.